A selection of T cell receptor beta chains follows, all from one sample in a study of blood T cell repertoires in COVID-19. Libraries were prepared by immunoSEQ multiplex PCR; TCRdb keeps only in-frame clonotypes and omits some of them. The sample lists tens of thousands of clones; over 75% were seen once. Specimen: peripheral blood. The receptor source for this set is a man in his 70s with active COVID-19. Both conserved end residues are part of each CDR3. A D gene is named only where the DNA matches it firmly. The size field is filled for only some rows; it gives once, few, many or a size class.

TRBJ1-4 - TRBV7-9 - TGTGCCAGCAGCTCGCGACAACCCCGTAATGAAAAACTGTTTTTT CASSSRQPRNEKLFF
TRBJ2-2 - TRBV9 - TGTGCCAGCAGCGTAGCGGGAAGTTCCGGGGAGCTGTTTTTT CASSVAGSSGELFF
TRBJ2-5 - TRBV5-1 - TGCGCCAGCAGCTTGGCAGGTACTCAAGAGACCCAGTACTTC CASSLAGTQETQYF
TRBJ2-3 - TRBV7-3 few TGTGCCAGCAGGGGCGCTAGCACAGATACGCAGTATTTT CASRGASTDTQYF
TRBJ1-4 - TRBV5-1 - TGCGCCAGCAGCCCTACAGGGCCTAATGAAAAACTGTTTTTT CASSPTGPNEKLFF
TRBJ2-3 TRBD2 TRBV6-2/TRBV6-3 - TGTGCCAGCAGTTCCAACCAGGGGATGGGGACTAGCGAAGCAGATACGCAGTATTTT CASSSNQGMGTSEADTQYF
TRBJ1-3 TRBD1 TRBV25-1 - TGTGCCAGCGGCTACAGGGGACTCTCTGGAAACACCATATATTTT CASGYRGLSGNTIYF
TRBJ2-7 TRBD1 TRBV4-1 - TGCGCCAGCAGCCGAGACGCTGCAGGGGGCTACGAGCAGTACTTC CASSRDAAGGYEQYF
TRBJ2-6 TRBD2 TRBV10-3 - TGTGCCATCAGTGAGGCGGGGGGCGCTGGGGCCAACGTCCTGACTTTC CAISEAGGAGANVLTF
TRBJ2-1 - TRBV4-2 - TGTGCCAGCAGCCAAAGGAGTACCTACAATGAGCAGTTCTTC CASSQRSTYNEQFF
TRBJ2-2 TRBD1 TRBV7-7 - TGTGCCAGCAGCTTAGCGGGGACAGGGGTACTCGCCGGGGAGCTGTTTTTT CASSLAGTGVLAGELFF
TRBJ2-2 TRBD1 TRBV5-1 - TGCGCCAGCAGCCCCGACAGGGCAAACACCGGGGAGCTGTTTTTT CASSPDRANTGELFF
TRBJ2-7 - TRBV7-9 - TGTGCCAGCAGCTTAGGGGCAGGATCCGGCTACGAGCAGTACTTC CASSLGAGSGYEQYF
TRBJ1-2 TRBD1 TRBV28 few TGTGCCAGCAGCTGGGGACAGGGGGTCTATGGCTACACCTTC CASSWGQGVYGYTF
TRBJ1-3 - TRBV10-1 - TGCGCCAGCAGTGCGCAGGCTTTTTCTGGAAACACCATATATTTT CASSAQAFSGNTIYF
TRBJ1-1 TRBD1 TRBV6-5 - TGTGCCAGCAGTTACCGGACAGGGATGAACACTGAAGCTTTCTTT CASSYRTGMNTEAFF
TRBJ2-3 TRBD1 TRBV28 once TGTGCCAGCAGCTCAAGGACAGGGGCATCAGATACGCAGTATTTT CASSSRTGASDTQYF
TRBJ2-5 - TRBV27 - TGTGCCAGCAGTCAAGGGACAACGGGCGAGACCCAGTACTTC CASSQGTTGETQYF
TRBJ1-6 - TRBV6-1 - TGTGCCAGCAGTGATATCTCACCCCTCCACTTT CASSDISPLHF
TRBJ2-1 TRBD2 TRBV11-3 - TGTGCCAGCAACATAGCGGGGGTCCACAATGAGCAGTTCTTC CASNIAGVHNEQFF
TRBJ1-6 - TRBV28 - TGTGCCAGCACCTCGGACACTTATAATTCACCCCTCCACTTT CASTSDTYNSPLHF
TRBJ2-7 - TRBV5-6 - TGTGCCAGCAGCAACCAGGGATACGAGCAGTACTTC CASSNQGYEQYF
TRBJ2-1 TRBD1 TRBV7-2 - TGTGCCAGCAGCATCGACAGGGAGACCTACAATGAGCAGTTCTTC CASSIDRETYNEQFF
TRBJ2-7 TRBD1 TRBV10-3 - TGTGCCATCAGGGGACAGGGGACGTTGAACGAGCAGTACTTC CAIRGQGTLNEQYF
TRBJ2-5 - TRBV7-9 few TGTGCCAGCAGCTTAGGGTTGGTAGCTCAGACCCAGTACTTC CASSLGLVAQTQYF
TRBJ1-4 - TRBV5-1 - TGCGCCAGCAGCTCCTTTCCAGGGGCAATTAATGAAAAACTGTTTTTT CASSSFPGAINEKLFF
TRBJ2-7 - TRBV28 once TGTGCCAGCCACCCAGGGGGGAGACCCTACGAGCAGTACTTC CASHPGGRPYEQYF